What follows are 17 T cell receptor beta chains derived from one specimen sequenced in a study of cytomegalovirus exposure and HLA in healthy donors. Primers for the PCR totalled 60 Vbeta and 13 Jbeta. The table came from immunoSEQ multiplex PCR; TCRdb's copy has only in-frame clones and leaves some out. The sample includes 30,000 to 40,000 clones, around 81% of them seen just once. Source material: PBMCs. Receptors originate from a woman in her forties in good health and CMV-seronegative.

In this sample, this clone turned up once. This sequence joins TRBV6-4 and TRBJ1-2; no firm D call. Looked up from germline, CDR1 is MRHNA and CDR2 is SNTAGT. CDR3 length: 13 amino acids. The V and J ends lost 0 bases and 7 bases respectively, with 9 bases between them. Written as DNA, the CDR3 is TGTGCCAGCAGTGACTCGTATCGGGGTGGCTACACCTTC. It yields the protein CASSDSYRGGYTF.

The chain links TRBV14 to TRBJ2-3, with a possible D match to TRBD1 (6 bases). The CDR3 extends over 15 amino acids. Trimming stripped 3 bases from V and 5 bases from J, with 15 bases between. The germline gives CDR1 SGHDN, CDR2 FVKESK. Here the CDR3 reads CASSQGSRGGDTQYF. The CDR3 DNA follows: TGTGCCAGCAGCCAGGGGAGCCGAGGGGGAGATACGCAGTATTTT.

This clone was counted between two and nine times. This rearrangement joins TRBV6-5 to TRBJ2-1; D possibly corresponds to TRBD2 (6 bases). V lost 4 bases to trimming and J lost 0 bases, with 10 bases between them. Germline CDR1 reads MNHEY; CDR2 reads SVGAGI. This CDR3 has 15 residues. CDR3 nucleotides: TGTGCCAGCAGTTTAGCGGCGAGCTCCTACAATGAGCAGTTCTTC. Translation: CASSLAASSYNEQFF.

V and J are TRBV6-5 and TRBJ2-5; unclear D gene. V lost 2 bases and J 3 bases, leaving 13 bases between the germline ends. CDR3 size: 15 residues. Germline loops: CDR1 MNHEY, CDR2 SVGAGI. CDR3 DNA sequence: TGTGCCAGCAGTTACCAGTTTGTCAGCGAAGAGACCCAGTACTTC. It yields the protein CASSYQFVSEETQYF.

This clone showed up just a few times. CDR3 nucleotide sequence: TGTGCCAGCAGTTTCCCCGGGAACACTGAAGCTTTCTTT. Encoded protein: CASSFPGNTEAFF. V and J are TRBV27 and TRBJ1-1; no reliable D call. Germline V gene lookup returns CDR1 MNHEY and CDR2 SMNVEV (reference sequence). Trimming cost V 3 bases and J 1 base, with 6 bases left between them. The CDR3 covers 13 residues.

The chain uses TRBV6-4 and TRBJ2-3, with 9 bases identical to TRBD2. CDR1 and CDR2 from the germline V gene are MRHNA and SNTAGT. The CDR3 spans 14 residues. With 2 bases clipped from V and 4 bases from J, the junction kept 1 base outside the gene matches. CDR3 nucleotide sequence: TGTGCCAGCAGTGACGGGACTAGCTCAGATACGCAGTATTTT. This encodes CASSDGTSSDTQYF.

This clone was observed once. J is TRBJ1-2 and V is TRBV14; D is ambiguous. The CDR3 loop spans 16 amino acids. Germline CDR1 SGHDN, CDR2 FVKESK. Trimming left V 0 bases short and J 2 bases short, with 13 bases between. The DNA of the CDR3 is TGTGCCAGCAGCCAAGATTGGCCCGAGACAAACTATGGCTACACCTTC. Residues: CASSQDWPETNYGYTF.

This rearrangement joins TRBV14 to TRBJ1-1, with a possible D match to TRBD1 (5 bases). CDR3 length: 14 amino acids. The V end was cut by 4 bases, the J end by 0 bases, with 9 bases between. Germline lookup yields CDR1 SGHDN and CDR2 FVKESK. CDR3 sequence reads: CASSLAGMNTEAFF. The CDR3 nucleotides read TGTGCCAGCAGCCTTGCAGGGATGAACACTGAAGCTTTCTTT.

This clone was found a few times. This chain links TRBV6-6 with TRBJ1-1; 9 bases fit TRBD1. Germline V gives CDR1 MNHNY, CDR2 SVGAGI (reference sequence). After removal of 6 bases from V and 5 bases from J, the junction contained 10 bases not matched to a gene. The CDR3 is 15 residues long. DNA of the CDR3: TGTGCCAGCAGATTGCATACAGGGGGCGGGACTGAAGCTTTCTTT. Residues: CASRLHTGGGTEAFF.

V is TRBV7-2 and J is TRBJ1-2, with D possibly being TRBD1 (6 bases). CDR1 is SGHTA and CDR2 is FQGNSA in the germline V gene. The CDR3 covers 14 residues. Between the trimmed V and J ends, which lost 1 base and 5 bases, there was a span of 11 bases. CDR3 sequence reads: CASSLGQALYGYTF. In DNA, the CDR3 is TGTGCCAGCAGCTTAGGACAGGCCCTGTATGGCTACACCTTC.

The count of this clone is one. The chain couples TRBV15 to TRBJ1-4, with 9 bases matching TRBD1. This CDR3 is 15 amino acids long. The germline CDR1 and CDR2 sequences are LNHNV and YYDKDF (reference sequence). Trimming at V came to 3 bases and at J to 6 bases, leaving 5 bases not matched to a gene. In nucleotides, the CDR3 is TGTGCCACCAGCAGTTTCCGGGACAGGGATGAAAAACTGTTTTTT. It yields the protein CATSSFRDRDEKLFF.

The V and J genes are TRBV4-1 and TRBJ2-3; TRBD2 matches 14 bases. The CDR3 runs 18 residues. Looked up from germline, CDR1 is MGHRA and CDR2 is YSYEKL. Trimming at V came to 4 bases and at J to 0 bases, leaving 6 bases not matched to a gene. The CDR3 loop is CASSRGLAGGLSTDTQYF. The CDR3 DNA follows: TGCGCCAGCAGCCGAGGACTAGCGGGGGGCCTGAGCACAGATACGCAGTATTTT.

This chain links TRBV10-3 with TRBJ2-1, with 9 bases that match TRBD2. This CDR3 has 17 residues. Germline lookup yields CDR1 ENHRY and CDR2 SYGVKD. With V trimmed by 2 bases and J by 6 bases, 11 bases remained unmatched. The chain's CDR3 is CAISEEGAGGGSNEQFF. In nucleotides, the CDR3 is TGTGCCATCAGTGAGGAAGGAGCGGGGGGTGGTTCCAATGAGCAGTTCTTC.

The chain uses TRBV6-5 and TRBJ2-5, with TRBD1 identical over 12 bases. The CDR3 sequence is 15 residues long. From germline, CDR1 is MNHEY and CDR2 SVGAGI. Trimming took 6 bases from V and 5 from J; bases not matched to a gene: 7. This chain's CDR3 is CASSWGTGGLETQYF. The CDR3 bases are TGTGCCAGCAGCTGGGGGACAGGGGGCTTGGAGACCCAGTACTTC.

The gene calls are TRBV7-6 and TRBJ2-5; tentatively, D is TRBD2 (5 bases). Germline V lookup: CDR1 SGHVS, CDR2 FNYEAQ. The CDR3 is 13 amino acids. V dropped 0 bases and J dropped 5 bases, with 7 bases sitting between them. The CDR3 loop reads CASSLAGVETQYF. The DNA of the CDR3 is TGTGCCAGCAGCTTAGCCGGGGTGGAGACCCAGTACTTC.

The chain couples TRBV2 to TRBJ2-4; 7 bases align to TRBD2. V dropped 3 bases and J dropped 9; count of bases not matched to a gene: 11. This CDR3 is 15 amino acids long. Germline CDR1 reads SNHLY; CDR2 reads FYNNEI. The DNA of the CDR3 is TGTGCCAGCAGTGAGGGGACTATGGGCCGGGGCATTCAGTACTTC. It codes for CASSEGTMGRGIQYF.

This sequence joins TRBV4-1 and TRBJ2-1; 11 bases fit TRBD2. The germline V gene has CDR1 MGHRA and CDR2 YSYEKL. The CDR3 has 18 residues. V trimming: 2 bases; J trimming: 6 bases; junction bases outside the gene matches: 12. The CDR3 DNA sequence: TGCGCCAGCAGCCAATTAGCGGGGGGGCTGGGTTTCTCCAATGAGCAGTTCTTC. This sequence encodes CASSQLAGGLGFSNEQFF.